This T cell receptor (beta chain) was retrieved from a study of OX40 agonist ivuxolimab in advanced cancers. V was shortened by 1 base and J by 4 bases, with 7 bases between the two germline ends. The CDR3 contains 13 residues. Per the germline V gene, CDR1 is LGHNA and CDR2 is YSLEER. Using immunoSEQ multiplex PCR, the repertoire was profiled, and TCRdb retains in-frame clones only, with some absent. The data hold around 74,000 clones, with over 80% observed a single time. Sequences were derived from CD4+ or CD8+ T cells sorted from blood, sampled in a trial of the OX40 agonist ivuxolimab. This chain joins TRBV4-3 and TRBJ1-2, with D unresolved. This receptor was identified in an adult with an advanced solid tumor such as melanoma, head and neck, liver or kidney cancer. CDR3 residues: CASSQVVSYGYTF. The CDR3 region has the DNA TGCGCCAGCAGCCAAGTAGTGAGCTATGGCTACACCTTC.